These T cell receptor beta chains were read from a single sample in a study of cytomegalovirus exposure and HLA in healthy donors. TCRdb's table, derived via immunoSEQ multiplex PCR, lists solely in-frame clones and lacks some. The data contain about 140,000 clones, over 60% of them singletons. The sequenced sample was PBMCs. The receptors here all came from a female donor in good health and CMV-seronegative. CDR3s include the opening cysteine and the closing phenylalanine or tryptophan. The D gene is left open where the match is weak. The size of a clone is reported for some rows only, either as once, few or many, or as a class for expanded clones.

>TRBD1|TRBJ2-1|TRBV7-2|few
CASSSAGGRFF
TGTGCCAGCAGCTCAGCAGGGGGCCGGTTCTTC
>TRBD2|TRBJ2-3|TRBV7-3|NA
CASSPGLLTDTQYF
TGTGCCAGCAGCCCGGGACTACTAACAGATACGCAGTATTTT
>NA|TRBJ1-1|TRBV19|few
CASSIGAGMNTEAFF
TGTGCCAGTAGTATAGGCGCAGGGATGAACACTGAAGCTTTCTTT
>TRBD1|TRBJ1-1|TRBV6-1|NA
CAISPDRGNTEAFF
TGTGCCATCTCGCCCGACAGGGGGAACACTGAAGCTTTCTTT
>NA|TRBJ2-1|TRBV11-3|NA
CASSSSGTQSGNEQFF
TGTGCCAGCAGCTCCTCCGGGACTCAATCGGGCAATGAGCAGTTCTTC
>TRBD2|TRBJ2-3|TRBV9|NA
CASSERQGTSGGVPDTQYF
TGTGCCAGCAGCGAGCGTCAGGGGACTAGCGGGGGGGTCCCAGATACGCAGTATTTT
>TRBD1|TRBJ1-5|TRBV6-5|few
CASRRTGRSNQPQHF
TGTGCCAGCAGGCGGACAGGAAGGAGCAATCAGCCCCAGCATTTT
>TRBD1|TRBJ2-7|TRBV18|NA
CASSKEGTGTPYEQYF
TGTGCCAGCTCAAAAGAGGGGACAGGGACTCCCTACGAGCAGTACTTC
>TRBD2|TRBJ2-7|TRBV28|NA
CASSPGGAGGPREQYF
TGTGCCAGCAGTCCCGGGGGGGCGGGAGGGCCCCGGGAGCAGTACTTC
>NA|TRBJ2-1|TRBV9|NA
CASSYSGDSYNEQFF
TGTGCCAGCAGCTATAGCGGCGACTCCTACAATGAGCAGTTCTTC
>NA|TRBJ1-1|TRBV9|NA
CASSVNSQGSEAFF
TGTGCCAGCAGCGTAAACAGTCAGGGAAGTGAAGCTTTCTTT
>NA|TRBJ2-7|TRBV4-1|NA
CASSQSQGSYEQYF
TGCGCCAGCAGCCAATCACAGGGATCCTACGAGCAGTACTTC
>NA|TRBJ2-2|TRBV19|NA
CASRAGELFF
TGTGCCAGTCGAGCTGGGGAGCTGTTTTTT
>NA|TRBJ1-4|TRBV9|NA
CASSVAGGRNEKLFF
TGTGCCAGCAGCGTAGCCGGGGGGAGGAATGAAAAACTGTTTTTT
>TRBD1|TRBJ1-2|TRBV5-1|NA
CASSLTGGTVGYTF
TGCGCCAGCAGCTTAACAGGGGGCACTGTAGGCTACACCTTC
>TRBD2|TRBJ2-1|TRBV9|NA
CASSPRLAGGHSEQFF
TGTGCCAGCAGCCCCCGGCTAGCGGGGGGGCATAGTGAGCAGTTCTTC
>TRBD2|TRBJ2-7|TRBV5-6|few
CASSFYGGGSYEQYF
TGTGCCAGCAGCTTTTACGGAGGCGGGAGTTACGAGCAGTACTTC
>NA|TRBJ1-1|TRBV7-9|NA
CASSLTDSYGF
TGTGCCAGCAGCCTCACAGACAGTTATGGGTTT
>NA|TRBJ2-7|TRBV29-1|NA
CSVQTDPPFEQYF
TGCAGCGTGCAGACAGACCCCCCTTTTGAGCAGTACTTC
>TRBD2|TRBJ2-3|TRBV7-2|NA
CASSLSSGMGDTQYF
TGTGCCAGCAGCCTTTCTAGCGGGATGGGGGATACGCAGTATTTT
>TRBD1|TRBJ2-5|TRBV9|NA
CASSAQGQARETQYF
TGTGCCAGCAGCGCCCAGGGACAGGCGAGGGAGACCCAGTACTTC
>TRBD1|TRBJ2-3|TRBV7-6|NA
CASSARTGGMDTQYF
TGTGCCAGCAGCGCTCGGACAGGGGGTATGGATACGCAGTATTTT
>NA|TRBJ1-4|TRBV5-1|NA
CASSSGWANEKLFF
TGCGCCAGCAGCTCAGGGTGGGCTAATGAAAAACTGTTTTTT
>TRBD2|TRBJ2-7|TRBV7-2|once
CASSHGGDRGSFYEQYF
TGTGCCAGCAGCCACGGGGGGGACCGGGGTTCATTCTACGAGCAGTACTTC
>TRBD2|TRBJ2-1|TRBV6-6|NA
CASSTGTRTINEQFF
TGTGCCAGCAGTACAGGGACTAGAACAATCAATGAGCAGTTCTTC
>TRBD1|TRBJ2-7|TRBV9|NA
CASSVDPLTGGYEQYF
TGTGCCAGCAGCGTAGATCCCCTGACAGGGGGCTACGAGCAGTACTTC
>NA|TRBJ1-5|TRBV28|NA
CASSFGRDQPQHF
TGTGCCAGCAGTTTCGGCAGGGATCAGCCCCAGCATTTT
>NA|TRBJ2-7|TRBV7-3|NA
CASSLIQGGEQYF
TGTGCCAGCAGCTTAATTCAGGGGGGCGAGCAGTACTTC
>TRBD2|TRBJ2-7|TRBV7-2|NA
CASSQSGSSSYEQYF
TGTGCCAGCAGCCAAAGCGGGAGTAGCTCCTACGAGCAGTACTTC
>NA|TRBJ2-3|TRBV5-1|NA
CASSLSDLADTQYF
TGCGCCAGCAGCTTGTCTGACTTGGCAGATACGCAGTATTTT
>NA|TRBJ2-7|TRBV5-1|NA
CASSTGTPTYEQYF
TGCGCCAGCTCGACGGGGACACCGACCTACGAGCAGTACTTC
>TRBD1|TRBJ2-2|TRBV5-1|NA
CASSRGQGGTGELFF
TGCGCCAGCAGCAGGGGACAGGGGGGAACCGGGGAGCTGTTTTTT
>TRBD2|TRBJ2-7|TRBV4-1|NA
CASSLPGTSGTGEQYF
TGCGCCAGCAGCCTTCCGGGGACTAGCGGAACGGGCGAGCAGTACTTC